This TCR beta chain was found in a study of shared clonotypes between healthy human individuals. Broader study findings: Approximately 4.6% of naive CD4 clonotypes were common to a handful of donors.

CDR1 SEHNR and CDR2 FQNEAQ come from the germline V gene (reference sequence). This CDR3 has 17 amino acids. Germline trimming cut 0 bases from V and 5 bases from J; bases unmatched to any gene: 4. Clones were read by immunoSEQ multiplex PCR, and TCRdb kept only the in-frame ones, dropping some. The sample yields 730,000 or so clones, roughly 78% seen once. This clone was seen at least ten times. Its cognate antigen is unknown. J is TRBJ2-5 and V is TRBV7-9; 15 bases agree with TRBD2. The receptor was derived from a woman in her twenties or thirties in good health. The sample consisted of memory CD4+ T cells sorted from blood. Subset given: CD45RA-negative fraction. The CDR3 loop is CASSLARTSGRAETQYF. CDR3 DNA: TGTGCCAGCAGCTTAGCGAGGACTAGCGGGAGGGCGGAGACCCAGTACTTC.